Listed here are 26 T cell receptor beta chains from one sample, sequenced in a study of blood T cells in healthy people across ages. Next came a second PCR, run for roughly 7 to 12 cycles, which used a sample-barcoded 5' primer along with a J-beta primer mix. From the 5' RACE reads, TCRdb called clonotypes with MiXCR, one entry per CDR3 protein. The sample yields approximately 1.5 million distinct CDR3 sequences, approximately 43% seen once. The source material was blood. These receptors were obtained from a woman aged 18 to 35 in good health.

This chain links TRBV6-5 with TRBJ1-2; TRBD1 aligns across 10 bases. The CDR3 has 13 residues. V was clipped by 6 bases and J by 6 bases; unmatched bases: 4. CDR1 and CDR2 from the germline V gene are MNHEY and SVGAGI. CDR3 residues: CASRIDRGHGYTF. The CDR3 nucleotides are TGTGCCAGCAGGATAGACAGGGGGCATGGCTACACCTTC.

The chain uses TRBV6-4 and TRBJ1-5, with D unresolved. The CDR3 is 14 residues long. Germline V gene lookup returns CDR1 MRHNA and CDR2 SNTAGT. V lost 6 bases to trimming and J lost 3 bases, with 12 bases between them. The CDR3 DNA reads as TGTGCCAGCAGCGAGACGGACCCCAATCAGCCCCAGCATTTT. Protein product: CASSETDPNQPQHF.

This clonotype was seen a few times. The chain links TRBV18 to TRBJ2-5, with 8 bases fitting TRBD2. Germline loops: CDR1 KGHSH, CDR2 LQKENI. The ends lost 6 bases at V and 11 bases at J; junction bases unmatched: 17. The CDR3 sequence is 15 residues long. Here the CDR3 reads CASSPTSGTYGEQYF. The CDR3 bases are TGTGCCAGCTCCCCAACTAGCGGTACCTATGGTGAGCAGTACTTC.

The chain has TRBV15 and TRBJ2-1; the match to TRBD2 covers 7 bases. Trimming removed 3 bases from V and 6 bases from J; junction bases left unmatched: 14. The CDR3 length is 17 residues. Germline loops: CDR1 LNHNV, CDR2 YYDKDF (reference sequence). The CDR3 loop reads CATSRAVVSGGLNEQFF. The CDR3 DNA reads TGTGCCACCAGCAGGGCCGTGGTTTCGGGGGGACTCAATGAGCAGTTCTTC.

This clonotype was found a few times. The chain recombines TRBV4-1 with TRBJ1-2, with D maybe TRBD1 (5 bases). The germline gives CDR1 MGHRA, CDR2 YSYEKL. The V gene lost 1 base and the J gene lost 5 bases, with 17 bases spanning the gap. The CDR3 runs to 16 residues. DNA of the CDR3: TGCGCCAGCAGCCAAGGGCAGGGCTCAGTCCTATATGGCTACACCTTC. Its translation: CASSQGQGSVLYGYTF.

This clonotype was found a few times. The chain links TRBV4-1 to TRBJ2-5; no clear D. Germline CDR1 reads MGHRA; CDR2 reads YSYEKL. This CDR3 has 16 residues. The germline V and J ends were trimmed by 0 bases and 4 bases, with 15 bases remaining between them. The CDR3 protein is CASSQDRQLLTETQYF. The DNA for the CDR3 is TGCGCCAGCAGCCAAGATCGGCAGCTTCTCACAGAGACCCAGTACTTC.

This clonotype occurred a few times. V is TRBV28 and J is TRBJ2-3; either TRBD1 or TRBD2 may supply D (5 bases each). In germline, CDR1 is MDHEN, CDR2 SYDVKM. Deletions cut 5 bases from V and 0 bases from J, with 18 bases between. This CDR3 comprises 17 residues. In DNA, the CDR3 is TGTGCCAGCAGTGTGGGGGACCGCACTTCTAGCACAGATACGCAGTATTTT. Its translation: CASSVGDRTSSTDTQYF.

CDR3 DNA sequence: TGTGCCAGCGGGTCGACAGGCGGGGTCCAAGAGACCCAGTACTTC. Translation: CASGSTGGVQETQYF. The rearrangement links TRBV6-6 to TRBJ2-5, with D tentatively TRBD1 or TRBD2 (6 bases each). Between the trimmed V and J ends, which lost 8 bases and 1 base, there was a span of 17 bases. CDR1 and CDR2 (germline): MNHNY, SVGAGI (reference sequence). There are 15 residues in the CDR3.

This clonotype occurred a few times. The chain's CDR3 is CAWSLTWDEQFF. CDR3 nucleotide sequence: TGTGCCTGGAGTCTCACATGGGATGAGCAGTTCTTC. J is TRBJ2-1 and V is TRBV30; D unresolved. From germline, CDR1 is GTSNPN and CDR2 SVGIG (reference sequence). This CDR3 has 12 residues. Trimming cost V 2 bases and J 8 bases, with 10 bases left between them.

This sequence joins TRBV12-3 or TRBV12-4 and TRBJ2-1; 11 nucleotides line up with TRBD2. CDR3 length: 17 residues. V was pared by 2 bases and J by 4 bases, with 7 bases of the junction left unmatched. The chain's CDR3 is CASSLFSGGALYNEQFF. The CDR3 DNA follows: TGTGCCAGCAGTTTATTTAGCGGGGGGGCCTTGTACAATGAGCAGTTCTTC.

This clonotype was seen more than once but under ten times. The V gene is TRBV20-1, the J gene TRBJ2-7; no firm D call. V was clipped by 0 bases and J by 1 base, with 10 bases between them. This CDR3 comprises 14 residues. Germline CDR1 reads DFQATT; CDR2 reads SNEGSKA (reference sequence). CDR3 loop: CSARDQVESYEQYF. In DNA, the CDR3 is TGCAGTGCTAGAGATCAGGTTGAGTCCTACGAGCAGTACTTC.

This clonotype was picked up a small number of times. V gene TRBV6-6 combines with J gene TRBJ1-2; D possibly corresponds to TRBD1 (6 bases). V dropped 4 bases and J dropped 2 bases, with 11 bases sitting between them. Per germline, CDR1 MNHNY and CDR2 SVGAGI (reference sequence). The CDR3 totals 14 residues. DNA for the CDR3: TGTGCCAGCAGTTTCGGACAGAGAAACTATGGCTACACCTTC. This sequence encodes CASSFGQRNYGYTF.

This rearrangement joins TRBV4-1 to TRBJ2-2, with 9 bases that match TRBD2. The V and J ends lost 5 bases and 7 bases, in that order; junction bases with no gene match: 5. CDR3 length: 14 amino acids. Germline V CDR1 and CDR2: MGHRA, YSYEKL. The CDR3 nucleotides read TGCGCCAGCAGCTCTCGACTAGCGGACGGGGAGCTGTTTTTT. This translates into CASSSRLADGELFF.

The chain uses TRBV20-1 and TRBJ2-5, with D possibly matching TRBD2 (5 bases). TRBJ2-7 explains the end of the DNA better; the J call may be wrong. The germline V gene encodes CDR1 DFQATT and CDR2 SNEGSKA (reference sequence). The CDR3 has 13 residues. The CDR3 spells CSASDHPGLEQYF. In DNA, the CDR3 is TGCAGTGCTTCCGATCACCCAGGACTCGAGCAGTACTTC.

The V call is TRBV3-1, the J call TRBJ2-5, with a tentative D call TRBD1 (5 bases). V was clipped by 4 bases and J by 5 bases, with 11 bases between them. Germline loops: CDR1 LGHDT, CDR2 YNNKEL (reference sequence). The CDR3 extends over 13 amino acids. CDR3 in DNA: TGTGCCAGCAGCCCGGTAGACAGTGAGACCCAGTACTTC. Translated, it gives CASSPVDSETQYF.

This clonotype occurred once. V is TRBV5-1 and J is TRBJ2-7, with a possible D match to TRBD1 (5 bases). V lost 0 bases, J lost 4 bases, and 14 bases lay in between. Per germline, CDR1 SGHRS and CDR2 YFSETQ. The CDR3 runs to 15 residues. DNA of the CDR3: TGCGCCAGCAGCTTGGAGGGAAGGGGATTTTACGAGCAGTACTTC. Amino acids: CASSLEGRGFYEQYF.

The rearrangement links TRBV5-1 to TRBJ2-7; 7 bases match TRBD1. With V trimmed by 4 bases and J by 0 bases, 7 bases remained unmatched. In germline, CDR1 is SGHRS, CDR2 YFSETQ. The CDR3 is 15 amino acids. This chain's CDR3 is CASSIGQVDSYEQYF. Here the CDR3 DNA reads TGCGCCAGCAGCATCGGACAGGTCGACTCCTACGAGCAGTACTTC.

V is TRBV12-3 or TRBV12-4 and J is TRBJ1-2; D remains ambiguous. The CDR3 is 11 residues long. V was clipped by 5 bases and J by 7 bases, with 8 bases between them. The CDR3 protein is CASSPLFGYTF. CDR3 in DNA: TGTGCCAGCAGTCCCCTATTTGGCTACACCTTC.

This clonotype was seen only a few times. The V call is TRBV27, the J call TRBJ2-3, with unresolved D. CDR3 length: 13 amino acids. Germline V gene lookup returns CDR1 MNHEY and CDR2 SMNVEV (reference sequence). V lost 1 base and J 4 bases, leaving 6 bases between the germline ends. The CDR3 sequence is CASSLYAADTQYF. For the CDR3, the DNA is TGTGCCAGCAGTTTATATGCCGCAGATACGCAGTATTTT.

The V and J genes are TRBV27 and TRBJ2-3; 7 positions match TRBD2. CDR1 is MNHEY and CDR2 is SMNVEV in the germline V gene (reference sequence). CDR3 length: 14 amino acids. Unmatched junction bases numbered 6, after V lost 7 bases and J lost 2 bases. The CDR3 is CASTLAGATDTQYF. The CDR3, as DNA: TGTGCCAGCACCTTAGCGGGCGCCACAGATACGCAGTATTTT.

The chain carries TRBV5-1 and TRBJ2-3, with 9 bases identical to TRBD2. The CDR3 loop spans 16 amino acids. CDR1 SGHRS and CDR2 YFSETQ come from the germline V gene. Trimming removed 0 bases from V and 5 bases from J; junction bases left unmatched: 7. The CDR3 sequence is CASSLAPSGAGDTQYF. The CDR3 nucleotides read TGCGCCAGCAGCTTGGCCCCTAGCGGGGCGGGAGATACGCAGTATTTT.

V and J are TRBV5-1 and TRBJ2-1, with D perhaps matching TRBD2 (5 bases). Trimming removed 1 base at V and 6 bases at J, with 11 bases between. CDR1 and CDR2 (germline): SGHRS, YFSETQ. The CDR3 covers 14 residues. The CDR3 sequence: CASSLSRTLNEQFF. The CDR3 DNA follows: TGCGCCAGCAGCTTGTCGAGGACTCTCAATGAGCAGTTCTTC.

This chain uses TRBV6-5 with TRBJ2-7; D is ambiguous. The CDR3 totals 15 residues. Trimming cost V 7 bases and J 1 base, with 17 bases left between them. The germline gives CDR1 MNHEY, CDR2 SVGAGI. Here the CDR3 reads CASNSLHTASYEQYF. For the CDR3, the DNA is TGTGCCAGCAACTCCCTCCATACTGCTTCCTACGAGCAGTACTTC.

This chain joins TRBV20-1 and TRBJ2-3; 12 bases are shared with TRBD2. J lost 1 base, V lost 5 bases, and 4 bases had no gene match. The CDR3 has 15 residues. Per the germline V gene, CDR1 is DFQATT and CDR2 is SNEGSKA (reference sequence). CDR3 loop: CSASRLAGGTDTQYF. For the CDR3, the DNA is TGCAGTGCTTCCCGACTAGCGGGAGGCACAGATACGCAGTATTTT.

This clonotype was detected a few times. V gene TRBV6-5 combines with J gene TRBJ1-1, with D hard to call. The V gene lost 2 bases and the J gene lost 1 base, with 11 bases spanning the gap. Germline CDR1 and CDR2: MNHEY and SVGAGI. This CDR3 has 15 amino acids. The CDR3 region has the DNA TGTGCCAGCAGTTACGGGTACTTGGGGAACACTGAAGCTTTCTTT. It translates to CASSYGYLGNTEAFF.

The rearrangement joins TRBV7-2 to TRBJ2-1; D unresolved. Germline V gives CDR1 SGHTA, CDR2 FQGNSA. The length of the CDR3 is 18 residues. V dropped 3 bases and J dropped 5 bases, with 23 bases sitting between them. CDR3 loop: CASSFSVGIVYWNNEQFF. Here the CDR3 DNA reads TGTGCCAGCAGCTTTTCGGTGGGGATCGTGTATTGGAACAATGAGCAGTTCTTC.